The clone carrying this TCR beta chain was counted between two and nine times. The antigen remains unidentified. This sample stems from a study of CD8+CD57+ T cells in acquired aplastic anemia. General study points: Researchers reported that CD8+ Simpson's diversity was not significantly different in patients versus controls. The study identified roughly 31 CD8+ CDR3 sequences shared by patients and controls.

CDR1 is SQVTM and CDR2 is ANQGSEA in the germline V gene. Between the trimmed V and J ends, which lost 2 bases and 1 base, there was a span of 2 bases. This CDR3 contains 11 residues. Genomic DNA served as template for TCR beta VDJ and CDR3 profiling. TCRdb reanalysed the reads using MiXCR and keeps one entry per CDR3 protein. This table has around 200,000 distinct CDR3 sequences, 48% appearing once. Sequencing involved patients with CD8+CD57+ cell expansion previously shown by flow cytometry. A severe acquired aplastic anemia diagnosis applied to all patients. Untreated patients provided the blood samples, with no therapy given before sampling.

The origin of this receptor is a human donor with aplastic anemia. The sequencing sample was made of sorted CD4+, CD8+, or CD8+CD57+ T cells (not recorded which) from PBMCs. The rearrangement joins TRBV29-1 to TRBJ1-1; D unresolved. The CDR3 DNA follows: TGCAGCGTTGAATCGAACACTGAAGCTTTCTTT. Amino acid sequence: CSVESNTEAFF.